A single T cell receptor beta chain is shown here with its context. The specificity of this receptor is unknown. A much more abundant neighbour one base away suggests this may be a read error. In this CDR3 the conserved last residue, phenylalanine or tryptophan, is missing, so a read error is likely. This sample was taken from a study of identical twins (dated by TCRdb to about 2016). The study in broad terms: The study deep-sequenced TCR alpha and beta repertoires from monozygotic twins, unrelated adults of various ages and cord blood to test whether fetal clonotypes persist. To rule out contamination, replicate twin experiments were performed at different times with different library preparation protocols. General findings and caveats noted by the study authors: Compared with coincidental sharing between unrelated individuals, out-of-frame TCR alpha sequences shared between twins had an excess of sequences with low generation probability. Zero-insertion analyses could be partly confounded by invariant T cells such as MAIT and iNKT, though diverse VJ usage argued against such confounding for most clonotypes. Because the same donors could not be followed over many years, the conclusions depended on cross-sectional statistical analysis. Abundant cord blood beta clonotypes carried fewer insertions; young adult naive repertoires showed a weaker similar trend, while memory repertoires showed none. Out-of-frame TCR alpha sharing in monozygotic twins was systematically underestimated by recombination models, whereas sharing between unrelated individuals was in agreement with the recombination models. Excess twin sharing in beta out-of-frame sequences was weaker because fewer shared sequences lowered the signal-to-noise ratio.

The CDR3 totals 13 residues, both ends included. Kept here is only the CDR3 DNA, which spans 39 bases and is read in frame from base 1. V is pruned by 7 bases and J by 3 bases, leaving 3 bases of the junction without a gene match. CDR1 and CDR2 (MDHEN, SYDVKM) derive from the germline V gene. Library generation was performed with 5' RACE. Instrument on record: Illumina HiSeq 2000. Template switching added a universal primer binding site, and the final cDNA carried a unique molecular identifier that allowed TCR cDNA molecules to be counted accurately. Specific primers in the conserved constant-segment region were used to synthesize first-strand cDNA for the TCR alpha and beta chains. To control for contamination, every cDNA library carried two barcodes: a SMART-Mk sample barcode plus Illumina barcodes. TruSeq adapter sequences and Illumina sample barcodes were added in two successive PCR steps. TCR alpha and beta cDNA libraries were sequenced on the Illumina HiSeq platform with custom primers. As for the authors' bioinformatics: Unique molecular identifiers were extracted from raw reads with MiGEC, and CDR3 positions were determined with MiXCR. For each individual, recombination models were inferred using an EM algorithm with the repgenHMM and IGoR tools. The analysis of shared clonotypes was done with the tcR package in R, with sharing normalized by the product of cloneset sizes. Out-of-frame nonproductive sequences were analyzed to study raw recombination free of thymic and clonal selection effects. The public sequencing data were trimmed at Q25 with fastp and processed into clonotypes with MiXCR by TCRdb, which kept only in-frame beta chains. CDR3 protein duplicates are merged, each entry listing the most common genes and DNA. V and J calls and clone size were set by TCRdb, not the authors. The sample table lists hundreds of thousands of distinct CDR3 sequences, 5.5% to 6.5% of them with a count of one. Roughly 1.8% of the sample rests with the top ten.

All donors were healthy Caucasians. Three unrelated non-twin adults were also sequenced: a male aged 18 to 30, a male aged 50 to 60 and a female aged 50 to 60. Miltenyi CD45RO+ enrichment and human naive T-cell isolation kits were used to isolate memory (CD45RO+) and naive T cells from PBMC. The sequence links TRBV28 to TRBJ2-4; 7 middle bases align to TRBD1. The clonotype originates from a man between 18 and 35 years old in good health. Sequences were obtained from naive T cells sorted from blood. The cell subset or site label corresponds to: cells isolated with a human naive T-cell isolation kit. The DNA reads TGTGCCAGCACGACAGGGTACAAAAACATTCAGTACGTC. This sequence encodes CASTTGYKNIQYV.